The T cell receptor (beta chain) under discussion was sequenced for a study of T cell responses to AZD1222 COVID-19 vaccine. Study as a whole: Combined were second doses at about 4 or about 12 weeks.

Regarding this clone: Its target is not known.

The data were produced by immunoSEQ multiplex PCR, yet TCRdb's version contains in-frame clones alone and is incomplete. The table lists about 120,000 clones, 92% of them singletons, with under 1.2% in the top ten. Study outcomes and limitations: Baseline serology detected seropositivity in only six AZD1222 recipients. White British people made up most donors, females outnumbered males, and clonal diversity was possibly underestimated. Vaccination with two AZD1222 doses was followed by a rise in Spike-specific TCR breadth and depth.

The CDR3 totals 13 residues. The V segment lost 2 bases and the J segment 4 bases; nucleotides outside the gene matches: 1. Germline loops: CDR1 SGHAT, CDR2 FQNNGV. The V call is TRBV11-2, the J call TRBJ1-2; 7 bases agree with TRBD1. The receptor was derived from an adult in good health. Material: peripheral blood, obtained on day 0 of AZD1222 vaccination. The CDR3 protein is CASSLRDSYGYTF. The CDR3 bases are TGTGCCAGCAGCTTAAGGGACAGCTATGGCTACACCTTC.